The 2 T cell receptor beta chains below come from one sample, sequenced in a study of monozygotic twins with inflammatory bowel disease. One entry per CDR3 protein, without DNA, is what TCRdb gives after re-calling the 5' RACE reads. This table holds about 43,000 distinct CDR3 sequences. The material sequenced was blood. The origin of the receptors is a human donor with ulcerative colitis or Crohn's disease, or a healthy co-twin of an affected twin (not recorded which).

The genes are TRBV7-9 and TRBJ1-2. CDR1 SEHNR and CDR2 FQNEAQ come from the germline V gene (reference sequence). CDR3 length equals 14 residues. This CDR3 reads CASSKREDNYGYTF.

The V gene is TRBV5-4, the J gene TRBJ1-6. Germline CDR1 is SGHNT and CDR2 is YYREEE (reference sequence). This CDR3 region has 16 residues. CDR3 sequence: CASSDNRASYNSPLHF.